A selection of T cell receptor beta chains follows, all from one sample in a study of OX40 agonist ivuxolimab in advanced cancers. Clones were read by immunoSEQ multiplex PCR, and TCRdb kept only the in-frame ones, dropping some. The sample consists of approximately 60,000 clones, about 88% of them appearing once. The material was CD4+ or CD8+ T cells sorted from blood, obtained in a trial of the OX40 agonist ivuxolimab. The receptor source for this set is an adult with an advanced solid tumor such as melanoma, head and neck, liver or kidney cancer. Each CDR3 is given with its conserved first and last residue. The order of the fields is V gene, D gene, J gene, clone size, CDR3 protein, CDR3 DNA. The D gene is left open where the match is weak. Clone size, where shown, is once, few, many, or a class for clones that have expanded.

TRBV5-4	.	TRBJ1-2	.	CASSLGGRGYTF	TGTGCCAGCAGCTTGGGTGGGAGAGGCTACACCTTC
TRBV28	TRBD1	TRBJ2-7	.	CASSWGQGEREQYF	TGTGCCAGCAGTTGGGGACAGGGGGAGAGGGAGCAGTACTTC
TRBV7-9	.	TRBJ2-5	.	CASSRGIQETQYF	TGTGCCAGCAGCCGGGGGATCCAAGAGACCCAGTACTTC
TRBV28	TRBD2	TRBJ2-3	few	CASRSAGLAGITDTQYF	TGTGCCAGCAGATCGGCGGGACTAGCGGGGATCACAGATACGCAGTATTTT
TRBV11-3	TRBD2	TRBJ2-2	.	CASSLDLGGTTGELFF	TGTGCCAGCAGCTTAGATCTCGGGGGGACCACCGGGGAGCTGTTTTTT
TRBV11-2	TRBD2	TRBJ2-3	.	CASSLGGGSSDTQYF	TGTGCCAGCAGCTTAGGGGGCGGGAGCTCAGATACGCAGTATTTT
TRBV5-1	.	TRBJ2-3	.	CASSVTDTQYF	TGCGCCAGCAGCGTCACAGATACGCAGTATTTT
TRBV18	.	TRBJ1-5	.	CASSHREGGNQPQHF	TGTGCCAGCTCGCATAGGGAGGGTGGCAATCAGCCCCAGCATTTT
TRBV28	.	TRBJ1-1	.	CASSPPPGWVTEAFF	TGTGCCAGCAGCCCCCCCCCTGGATGGGTCACTGAAGCTTTCTTT
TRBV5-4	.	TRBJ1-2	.	CASSLRGARGYTF	TGTGCCAGCAGCTTACGGGGGGCGAGGGGCTACACCTTC
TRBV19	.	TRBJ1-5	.	CASSLPGQIMPQHF	TGTGCCAGTAGTTTACCGGGACAAATTATGCCCCAGCATTTT
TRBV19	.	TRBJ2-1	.	CASSIGALRGNEQFF	TGTGCCAGTAGTATCGGCGCTCTTCGGGGGAATGAGCAGTTCTTC
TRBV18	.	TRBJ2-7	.	CASSQHPGRTYEQYF	TGTGCCAGCTCTCAACACCCGGGACGGACCTACGAGCAGTACTTC
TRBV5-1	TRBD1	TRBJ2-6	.	CASSLPGGPSGANVLTF	TGCGCCAGCAGCTTGCCAGGGGGACCCTCTGGGGCCAACGTCCTGACTTTC
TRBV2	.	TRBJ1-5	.	CASSETGNQPQHF	TGTGCCAGCAGCGAGACAGGCAATCAGCCCCAGCATTTT
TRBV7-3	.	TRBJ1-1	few	CASSLGGPSTEAFF	TGTGCCAGCAGCTTAGGGGGACCGAGCACTGAAGCTTTCTTT